A single sample is the source of the 28 T cell receptor beta chains below, sequenced in a study of patients and donors after allogeneic stem cell transplantation. One entry per CDR3 protein, called by TCRdb with MiXCR from the RT-PCR reads. The sample gives about 200,000 distinct CDR3 sequences, around two fifths of which show up once; approximately 32% is in the top ten. Sequencing was performed on blood, either unsorted or a sorted T cell fraction (not recorded which). The receptors originated from a human donor who was either an allogeneic HSCT recipient or a stem cell or donor lymphocyte infusion donor (not recorded which). It is not recorded whose cells these are; they may come from a transplant donor.

A few counts support this clonotype. The chain has TRBV28 and TRBJ1-3; D remains unclear. The CDR3 loop spans 14 amino acids. Per germline, CDR1 MDHEN and CDR2 SYDVKM. V lost 5 bases and J 3 bases, leaving 11 bases between the germline ends. The CDR3 region has the DNA TGTGCCAGCAGTCGGACTAAACTTGGAAACACCATATATTTT. Translating gives CASSRTKLGNTIYF.

CDR3 coding DNA: TGTGCCAGCAGATTCACCTCTGGAAACACCATATATTTT. It encodes CASRFTSGNTIYF. V usage is TRBV14 and J usage is TRBJ1-3; the D is unclear. The V and J ends lost 6 bases and 0 bases respectively, with 6 bases between them. Germline assignment: CDR1 SGHDN and CDR2 FVKESK. CDR3 length: 13 amino acids.

This chain joins TRBV7-8 and TRBJ1-6, with D perhaps TRBD1 (5 bases). Germline CDR1 SGHVS, CDR2 FQNEAQ. Trimming removed 1 base at V and 9 bases at J, with 16 bases between. This CDR3 has 16 amino acids. CDR3 sequence: CASSLEVGLPSSPLHF. In DNA form, the CDR3 reads TGTGCCAGCAGCTTAGAAGTGGGGCTCCCCAGTTCACCCCTCCACTTT.

Written as DNA, the CDR3 is TGCGCCAGCAGCTTTAACCTAATCGACAGGAACACTGAAGCTTTCTTT. Protein product: CASSFNLIDRNTEAFF. The chain couples TRBV5-1 to TRBJ1-1; D may be TRBD1 (5 bases). Germline CDR1 is SGHRS and CDR2 is YFSETQ. The V and J ends lost 2 bases and 1 base respectively, with 15 bases between them. The CDR3 is 16 residues long.

The V and J genes are TRBV6-1 and TRBJ1-1; D unclear. V was cut by 3 bases and J by 0 bases, with 8 bases left in between. The germline V gene encodes CDR1 MNHNS and CDR2 SASEGT. CDR3 length: 14 amino acids. The DNA for the CDR3 is TGTGCCAGCAGTGAGGGCAGCATGAACACTGAAGCTTTCTTT. Residues: CASSEGSMNTEAFF.

J is TRBJ1-1 and V is TRBV5-6; D call uncertain. The CDR3 is 15 residues long. V lost 4 bases to trimming and J lost 2 bases, with 15 bases between them. The germline V gene has CDR1 SGHDT and CDR2 YYEEEE. CDR3: CASSPWNRLNTEAFF. CDR3 nucleotides: TGTGCCAGCAGCCCTTGGAACAGACTTAACACTGAAGCTTTCTTT.

The J gene is TRBJ1-4, the V gene TRBV5-5; D is unresolved. In germline, CDR1 is SGHKS, CDR2 YYEKEE (reference sequence). V lost 3 bases and J lost 3, with 21 bases in between. The CDR3 totals 18 residues. The CDR3 DNA is TGTGCCAGCAGCTATATGCGCCACTATGGCGCATCTAATGAAAAACTGTTTTTT. Amino acid sequence: CASSYMRHYGASNEKLFF.

This clonotype has a handful of counts. V gene TRBV7-6 combines with J gene TRBJ2-2; possible D gene TRBD1, 6 bases. V lost 7 bases and J 2 bases, leaving 20 bases between the germline ends. The CDR3 spans 17 residues. CDR1 is SGHVS and CDR2 is FNYEAQ in the germline V gene. The CDR3 spells CASTKGQLRSNTGELFF. CDR3 bases: TGTGCCAGCACCAAAGGACAGTTGCGATCTAACACCGGGGAGCTGTTTTTT.

The genes are TRBV12-3 or TRBV12-4 and TRBJ2-1, with 9 positions matching TRBD1. This CDR3 is 18 amino acids long. V was pared by 4 bases and J by 0 bases, with 10 bases of the junction left unmatched. The CDR3 loop reads CASSSDRGRRSSYNEQFF. In DNA, the CDR3 is TGTGCCAGCAGTTCGGACAGGGGCCGCCGCAGCTCCTACAATGAGCAGTTCTTC.

The rearrangement links TRBV5-1 to TRBJ2-3; D remains ambiguous. CDR1 and CDR2 from the germline V gene are SGHRS and YFSETQ. This CDR3 is built from 14 residues. The V end lost 1 base, the J end lost 6 bases, and 12 bases lay between the germline ends. The DNA for the CDR3 is TGCGCCAGCAGCTTGCAACTCTCGGAGGATACGCAGTATTTT. Its protein product is CASSLQLSEDTQYF.

The chain couples TRBV2 to TRBJ1-2, with 7 bases lining up with TRBD1. The V segment lost 7 bases and the J segment 6 bases; nucleotides outside the gene matches: 5. In germline, CDR1 is SNHLY, CDR2 FYNNEI. The length of the CDR3 is 12 residues. CDR3 sequence (DNA): TGTGCCAGCACCGACAGGGTAGATGGCTACACCTTC. Protein product: CASTDRVDGYTF.

In this sample, this clonotype turned up a few times. The chain combines TRBV12-3 or TRBV12-4 with TRBJ1-6; D unresolved. The CDR3 has 14 residues. V was trimmed by 1 base and J by 6 bases, leaving 7 bases between them. The CDR3 sequence is CASSLGQPNSPLHF. The CDR3 region has the DNA TGTGCCAGCAGTTTAGGTCAGCCTAATTCACCCCTCCACTTT.

This clonotype was observed a handful of times. The chain combines TRBV7-8 with TRBJ2-1, with 11 positions matching TRBD2. CDR1 SGHVS and CDR2 FQNEAQ come from the germline V gene. V shed 3 bases and J 5 bases; nucleotides not matched to a gene: 9. The CDR3 has 17 residues. CDR3 loop: CASSFEFSGRAHNEQFF. CDR3 bases: TGTGCCAGCAGCTTTGAGTTTAGCGGGAGGGCACACAATGAGCAGTTCTTC. Looking up the rest from reference TRBV7-8 and TRBJ2-1 gives the full variable domain: GAGVSQSPRYKVAKRGQDVALRCDPISGHVSLFWYQQALGQGPEFLTYFQNEAQLDKSGLPSDRFFAERPEGSVSTLKIQRTQQEDSAVYLCASSFEFSGRAHNEQFFGPGTRLTVL.

The chain employs TRBV6-5 and TRBJ2-1; TRBD1 is a possible D gene (6 bases). Germline loops: CDR1 MNHEY, CDR2 SVGAGI. Trimming took 7 bases from V and 5 from J, leaving 21 bases between them. The CDR3 covers 16 residues. Here the CDR3 DNA reads TGTGCCAGCACCTCTTCCCCAACAGGGATGAACAATGAGCAGTTCTTC. It specifies CASTSSPTGMNNEQFF.

This chain uses TRBV29-1 with TRBJ1-4; D perhaps matches TRBD1 (5 bases). Germline lookup yields CDR1 SQVTM and CDR2 ANQGSEA. This CDR3 region has 14 residues. The ends were cut back, 4 bases at V and 7 bases at J, with 16 bases in the middle. CDR3 coding DNA: TGCAGCGTTGTAGGGAGGGGAGGGAGTGAAAAACTGTTTTTT. This codes for CSVVGRGGSEKLFF.

The chain links TRBV7-9 to TRBJ1-1; the D is unclear. The CDR3 runs to 16 residues. Germline lookup yields CDR1 SEHNR and CDR2 FQNEAQ (reference sequence). Deletions cut 2 bases from V and 1 base from J, with 14 bases between. CDR3 region: CASSLREIAQNTEAFF. The CDR3 bases are TGTGCCAGCAGCTTAAGGGAGATCGCACAGAACACTGAAGCTTTCTTT.

The rearrangement joins TRBV25-1 to TRBJ1-1; D is undetermined. This CDR3 has 14 amino acids. Looked up from germline, CDR1 is MGHDK and CDR2 is SYGVNS. The germline V and J ends were trimmed by 3 bases and 1 base, with 9 bases remaining between them. The CDR3 loop reads CASSEDQWNTEAFF. The CDR3 nucleotides read TGTGCCAGCAGTGAGGATCAGTGGAACACTGAAGCTTTCTTT.

The chain carries TRBV28 and TRBJ1-2; no clear D. The germline gives CDR1 MDHEN, CDR2 SYDVKM. The germline V and J ends were trimmed by 2 bases and 3 bases, with 7 bases remaining between them. CDR3 length equals 13 residues. The CDR3 bases are TGTGCCAGCAGTTTACTCGGGGACTATGGCTACACCTTC. Its protein is CASSLLGDYGYTF.

J is TRBJ2-2 and V is TRBV6-6; D is unresolved. V shed 0 bases and J shed 2 bases, with 7 bases lying between them. The germline V gene has CDR1 MNHNY and CDR2 SVGAGI (reference sequence). The CDR3 runs 15 residues. Here the CDR3 reads CASSYSSSNTGELFF. In DNA form, the CDR3 reads TGTGCCAGCAGTTACTCGAGCAGCAACACCGGGGAGCTGTTTTTT.

V gene TRBV12-3 or TRBV12-4 combines with J gene TRBJ1-6, with 7 bases matching TRBD1. This CDR3 is 14 amino acids long. V shed 3 bases, J shed 7 bases, and the junction held 3 bases outside the gene matches. The CDR3 spells CASSFGTENSPLHF. In nucleotides, the CDR3 is TGTGCCAGCAGTTTTGGGACAGAAAATTCACCCCTCCACTTT.

The CDR3, as DNA: TGTGCCAGCAGTGAATCCCCGGAGAACACTGAAGCTTTCTTT. It encodes CASSESPENTEAFF. V gene TRBV2 combines with J gene TRBJ1-1; D call uncertain. V was shortened by 2 bases and J by 1 base, with 8 bases between the two germline ends. This CDR3 has 14 residues. Looked up from germline, CDR1 is SNHLY and CDR2 is FYNNEI.

This chain connects TRBV6-5 to TRBJ2-1; the match to TRBD2 covers 9 bases. The CDR3 runs 17 residues. The ends lost 2 bases at V and 5 bases at J; junction bases unmatched: 10. CDR1 MNHEY and CDR2 SVGAGI come from the germline V gene. The CDR3 protein is CASSYGRAGGNNNEQFF. CDR3 bases: TGTGCCAGCAGTTACGGTCGGGCGGGAGGGAATAACAATGAGCAGTTCTTC.

This clonotype was seen a handful of times. The chain is built from TRBV28 and TRBJ1-4; 7 nucleotides match TRBD1. With 3 bases clipped from V and 5 bases from J, the junction kept 9 bases outside the gene matches. Germline loops: CDR1 MDHEN, CDR2 SYDVKM. CDR3 length: 16 amino acids. The CDR3, as DNA: TGTGCCAGCAGTTTGCACTCGGGACAGCCGAATGAAAAACTGTTTTTT. Protein product: CASSLHSGQPNEKLFF.

This clonotype was counted only a few times. J is TRBJ1-2 and V is TRBV12-5; 11 nucleotides match TRBD1. Germline-derived CDR1 and CDR2 are LGHNT and FRNRAP. The CDR3 sequence is 19 residues long. Trimming removed 2 bases from V and 4 bases from J; junction bases left unmatched: 15. CDR3 amino acids: CASGLSRDRGSKAGYGYTF. The CDR3 nucleotides are TGTGCTAGTGGTTTGTCACGGGACAGGGGGTCCAAAGCAGGCTATGGCTACACCTTC.

The gene calls are TRBV12-3 or TRBV12-4 and TRBJ2-3; D possibly matches TRBD1 or TRBD2 (6 bases each). This CDR3 has 15 amino acids. V lost 10 bases, J lost 0 bases, and 17 bases lay in between. CDR3 DNA sequence: TGTGCCACCCTAGGGGGGATCCCTAGCACAGATACGCAGTATTTT. Translation gives CATLGGIPSTDTQYF.

J is TRBJ1-1 and V is TRBV29-1; D perhaps matches TRBD1 (5 bases). This CDR3 has 12 residues. The ends were cut back, 1 base at V and 6 bases at J, with 9 bases in the middle. Germline V gene data show CDR1 as SQVTM and CDR2 as ANQGSEA. The CDR3: CSVEGREPEAFF. Written as DNA, the CDR3 is TGCAGCGTTGAAGGCAGGGAGCCTGAAGCTTTCTTT.

This chain connects TRBV10-3 to TRBJ2-7, with TRBD2 matching over 11 bases. Germline V lookup: CDR1 ENHRY, CDR2 SYGVKD. CDR3 size: 14 residues. V lost 5 bases and J lost 4; bases outside the gene matches: 4. The CDR3 DNA reads TGTGCCATCAGTACCGGGACTAGCGGATACGAGCAGTACTTC. It yields the protein CAISTGTSGYEQYF.

V is TRBV4-3 and J is TRBJ2-1; D possibly corresponds to TRBD2 (5 bases). Germline V CDR1 and CDR2: LGHNA, YSLEER. The CDR3 extends over 16 amino acids. Trimming removed 5 bases from V and 0 bases from J, with 14 bases in between. The DNA for the CDR3 is TGCGCCAGCAGCAGCTTCACAGCGGTCTCCTACAATGAGCAGTTCTTC. This sequence encodes CASSSFTAVSYNEQFF.